These 20 T cell receptor beta chains were sequenced from one sample in a study of T-cell memory formation after mild COVID-19. TCRdb re-analysed the 5' RACE reads in MiXCR, keeping a single row per CDR3 protein. The sample records around 450,000 distinct CDR3 sequences, about 24% being singletons. The sequencing input was PBMCs or a T cell subset sorted from them (not recorded which). These receptors were collected from an adult woman who had mild COVID-19 (a few samples of this study predate the infection). Cell type and time point are not known.

This clonotype was counted between two and nine times. The chain uses TRBV7-3 and TRBJ2-1, with 9 bases aligning to TRBD2. With 1 base clipped from V and 9 bases from J, the junction kept 10 bases outside the gene matches. CDR1 and CDR2 from the germline V gene are SGHTA and FQGTGA. This CDR3 has 16 amino acids. The CDR3 nucleotides read TGTGCCAGCAGCTTAATTGGTAGCGGGGGAGGTTCTGAGCAGTTCTTC. Residues: CASSLIGSGGGSEQFF. Full variable domain (remainder filled in from reference TRBV7-3 and TRBJ2-1): GAGVSQTPSNKVTEKGKYVELRCDPISGHTALYWYRQSLGQGPEFLIYFQGTGAADDSGLPNDRFFAVRPEGSVSTLKIQRTERGDSAVYLCASSLIGSGGGSEQFFGPGTRLTVL.

DNA of the CDR3: TGTGCCAGCAGTCCCCTGGGGGGGGGTAGGTACTATGGCTACACCTTC. This codes for CASSPLGGGRYYGYTF. The chain links TRBV27 to TRBJ1-2; D is possibly TRBD1 (5 bases). V lost 5 bases, J lost 3 bases, and 19 bases lay in between. This CDR3 is built from 16 residues. Germline V gene data show CDR1 as MNHEY and CDR2 as SMNVEV (reference sequence).

The rearrangement joins TRBV24-1 to TRBJ2-7, with 10 bases matching TRBD1. Looked up from germline, CDR1 is KGHDR and CDR2 is SFDVKD. The CDR3 loop spans 14 amino acids. J gave up 4 bases and V 3 bases, and 2 bases lay outside the gene matches. The CDR3 sequence is CATSDPGQGYEQYF. DNA for the CDR3: TGTGCCACCAGTGATCCGGGACAGGGGTACGAGCAGTACTTC.

This chain connects TRBV19 to TRBJ1-1; D is uncertain. With 5 bases removed from V and 1 base from J, the gap between germline ends came to 17 bases. The CDR3 contains 16 residues. Germline V gene sequence: CDR1 LNHDA, CDR2 SQIVND (reference sequence). CDR3 loop: CASSSPGSARNTEAFF. The CDR3 DNA follows: TGTGCCAGTAGTTCCCCCGGGTCCGCAAGGAACACTGAAGCTTTCTTT.

In this sample, this clonotype turned up many times. The V gene is TRBV10-3, the J gene TRBJ2-2; D gene uncertain. The V end was cut by 3 bases, the J end by 3 bases, with 5 bases between. This CDR3 region has 13 residues. Germline V lookup: CDR1 ENHRY, CDR2 SYGVKD. The CDR3 coding sequence is TGTGCCATCAGTGATGTTGACACCGGGGAGCTGTTTTTT. Translation: CAISDVDTGELFF.

The genes are TRBV10-3 and TRBJ2-4, with no clear D. CDR1 and CDR2 from the germline V gene are ENHRY and SYGVKD. The CDR3 contains 13 residues. The ends were cut back, 3 bases at V and 5 bases at J, with 8 bases in the middle. DNA of the CDR3: TGTGCCATCAGTGACCGGGTCCAAAACATTCAGTACTTC. Amino acids: CAISDRVQNIQYF.

This clonotype was picked up a small number of times. V usage is TRBV9 and J usage is TRBJ2-2, with TRBD2 matching 8 bases. The CDR3 consists of 14 residues. Per the germline V gene, CDR1 is SGDLS and CDR2 is YYNGEE. V lost 0 bases, J lost 6 bases, and 1 base stayed unmatched. CDR3 in amino acids: CASSVGGGPGELFF. The CDR3 DNA reads as TGTGCCAGCAGCGTAGGCGGGGGGCCCGGGGAGCTGTTTTTT. The full variable domain, rest sourced from reference TRBV9 and TRBJ2-2, is DSGVTQTPKHLITATGQRVTLRCSPRSGDLSVYWYQQSLDQGLQFLIQYYNGEERAKGNILERFSAQQFPDLHSELNLSSLELGDSALYFCASSVGGGPGELFFGEGSRLTVL.

The chain employs TRBV7-6 and TRBJ2-7; TRBD1 aligns across 9 bases. Germline V lookup: CDR1 SGHVS, CDR2 FNYEAQ. The CDR3 consists of 16 residues. Trimming cost V 2 bases and J 5 bases; bases outside gene matches: 10. The CDR3 loop is CASSLTGGAGYHEQYF. The CDR3 DNA follows: TGTGCCAGCAGCTTAACAGGGGGCGCCGGCTACCACGAGCAGTACTTC.

The gene calls are TRBV4-2 and TRBJ2-1; D could derive from TRBD1 or TRBD2 (5 bases each). The CDR3 has 16 amino acids. Germline V gives CDR1 LGHNA, CDR2 YNFKEQ. Between the trimmed V and J ends, which lost 1 base and 3 bases, there was a span of 13 bases. The CDR3: CASSQVGGTVYNEQFF. The CDR3 DNA reads as TGTGCCAGCAGCCAAGTTGGTGGGACCGTCTACAATGAGCAGTTCTTC.

The chain is built from TRBV9 and TRBJ2-3, with 7 bases fitting TRBD2. CDR1 is SGDLS and CDR2 is YYNGEE in the germline V gene. V was pared by 0 bases and J by 9 bases, with 13 bases of the junction left unmatched. The CDR3 has 16 residues. As DNA, the CDR3 is TGTGCCAGCAGCGTAGATTTATCGGGGGGTAGCGGGACGCAGTATTTT. Its translation is CASSVDLSGGSGTQYF. Complete variable domain (other parts from reference TRBV9 and TRBJ2-3): DSGVTQTPKHLITATGQRVTLRCSPRSGDLSVYWYQQSLDQGLQFLIQYYNGEERAKGNILERFSAQQFPDLHSELNLSSLELGDSALYFCASSVDLSGGSGTQYFGPGTRLTVL.

A few counts support this clonotype. The chain combines TRBV12-3 or TRBV12-4 with TRBJ2-5; D perhaps matches TRBD2 (5 bases). The CDR3 is 13 amino acids. With 3 bases removed from V and 7 bases from J, the gap between germline ends came to 12 bases. The CDR3 nucleotides read TGTGCCAGCAGTTTGGGCCCACTAGGGACCCAGTACTTC. It encodes CASSLGPLGTQYF.

This rearrangement joins TRBV20-1 to TRBJ2-1; no clear D gene. CDR1 and CDR2 (germline): DFQATT, SNEGSKA (reference sequence). The CDR3 runs 16 residues. Trimming shortened V by 1 base and J by 0 bases, and 13 bases separated the two germline ends. CDR3 amino acids: CSARGPAPGSYNEQFF. The CDR3 DNA reads TGCAGTGCTAGAGGACCCGCCCCGGGCTCCTACAATGAGCAGTTCTTC.

This clonotype was detected a few times. The chain is built from TRBV7-7 and TRBJ2-5; D might be TRBD1 or TRBD2, each matching 5 bases. With 5 bases removed from V and 1 base from J, the gap between germline ends came to 14 bases. The CDR3 is 15 amino acids. Germline CDR1 reads SSHAT; CDR2 reads FNYEAQ (reference sequence). This chain's CDR3 is CASSPGRLLQETQYF. CDR3 in DNA: TGTGCCAGCAGCCCAGGGCGACTACTCCAAGAGACCCAGTACTTC.

The gene calls are TRBV2 and TRBJ2-2, with D maybe TRBD1 (7 bases). The ends were cut back, 8 bases at V and 3 bases at J, with 22 bases in the middle. The CDR3 sequence is 17 residues long. Germline values: CDR1 SNHLY, CDR2 FYNNEI. The CDR3 reads CASLSMGQGGYTGELFF. The CDR3 nucleotides read TGTGCCAGCCTATCAATGGGGCAGGGGGGATACACCGGGGAGCTGTTTTTT.

CDR3 residues: CASSKGPPSETQYF. The CDR3 region has the DNA TGTGCCAGCAGCAAAGGACCGCCCAGTGAGACCCAGTACTTC. The gene calls are TRBV5-5 and TRBJ2-5; the D is unclear. Trimming left V 4 bases short and J 5 bases short, with 15 bases between. The CDR3 runs to 14 residues. CDR1 SGHKS and CDR2 YYEKEE come from the germline V gene (reference sequence).

V is TRBV5-1 and J is TRBJ2-3, with 7 bases lining up with TRBD1. CDR1 is SGHRS and CDR2 is YFSETQ in the germline V gene. The CDR3 extends over 15 amino acids. The J segment lost 2 bases and the V segment lost 5 bases, leaving 8 bases of the junction unmatched. The CDR3 protein is CASSFMTGTTDTQYF. As DNA, the CDR3 is TGCGCCAGCAGTTTCATGACAGGGACCACAGATACGCAGTATTTT.

V usage is TRBV4-2 and J usage is TRBJ2-5; 10 bases line up with TRBD2. CDR1 is LGHNA, CDR2 YNFKEQ, per germline. V lost 6 bases and J lost 1; bases outside the gene matches: 8. CDR3 size: 16 residues. The CDR3 DNA sequence: TGTGCCAGCAGTCCGGAACTAGCGGGGTCCCAAGAGACCCAGTACTTC. This sequence encodes CASSPELAGSQETQYF.

J is TRBJ2-5 and V is TRBV11-2, with TRBD2 identical over 13 bases. The CDR3 contains 16 residues. V shed 5 bases, J shed 2 bases, and the junction held 5 bases outside the gene matches. Germline V lookup: CDR1 SGHAT, CDR2 FQNNGV. CDR3 nucleotide sequence: TGTGCCAGCAGCCCCCCGGGACTAGCGGGGCAAGAGACCCAGTACTTC. Protein: CASSPPGLAGQETQYF.

The chain couples TRBV6-2 or TRBV6-3 to TRBJ1-1; tentatively, D is TRBD1 (5 bases). The CDR3 runs 14 residues. CDR1 MNHEY and CDR2 SVGEGT come from the germline V gene. Trimming took 1 base from V and 2 from J, leaving 8 bases between them. The CDR3 region has the DNA TGTGCCAGCAGTTACTTGGGGGTTAACACTGAAGCTTTCTTT. It yields the protein CASSYLGVNTEAFF.

This chain connects TRBV6-1 to TRBJ2-3; 7 bases match TRBD1. J was trimmed by 4 bases and V by 10 bases; bases with no gene match: 8. CDR1 and CDR2 from the germline V gene are MNHNS and SASEGT. The CDR3 has 13 amino acids. This chain's CDR3 is CANRDRVSDTQYF. The CDR3 bases are TGTGCCAACAGAGACAGGGTTTCAGATACGCAGTATTTT.